The 3 T cell receptor beta chains presented below share a single source sample, sequenced in a study of cytomegalovirus exposure and HLA in healthy donors. PCR used 60 Vbeta primers and 13 Jbeta primers. The data were produced by immunoSEQ multiplex PCR, yet TCRdb's version contains in-frame clones alone and is incomplete. The sample shows roughly 45,000 clones, around 77% of them seen only once. The sequencing sample was made of PBMCs. The receptors shown here come from a man younger than 40 in good health and CMV-seronegative.

The chain is built from TRBV7-9 and TRBJ2-3, with TRBD2 as a possible D gene (5 bases). Trimming took off 1 base at V and 2 bases at J, with 13 bases between the two ends. The CDR3 is made up of 16 amino acids. The germline V gene has CDR1 SEHNR and CDR2 FQNEAQ (reference sequence). The CDR3 loop is CASSLVTPRDTDTQYF. The CDR3 bases are TGTGCCAGCAGCTTAGTAACGCCGAGGGACACAGATACGCAGTATTTT. Supplemented by reference TRBV7-9 and TRBJ2-3, the full variable domain reads DTGVSQNPRHKITKRGQNVTFRCDPISEHNRLYWYRQTLGQGPEFLTYFQNEAQLEKSRLLSDRFSAERPKGSFSTLEIQRTEQGDSAMYLCASSLVTPRDTDTQYFGPGTRLTVL.

The CDR3 reads CASSPQGTSGGMNEQFF. The CDR3 DNA is TGTGCCAGCAGCCCCCAGGGGACTAGCGGGGGGATGAATGAGCAGTTCTTC. The chain couples TRBV7-2 to TRBJ2-1, with TRBD2 identical over 15 bases. The CDR3 extends over 17 amino acids. Germline CDR1 reads SGHTA; CDR2 reads FQGNSA. Trimming removed 5 bases from V and 7 bases from J; junction bases left unmatched: 9.

The chain employs TRBV7-2 and TRBJ2-5, with 8 bases lining up with TRBD1. The CDR3 is 14 amino acids. Trimming cost V 6 bases and J 5 bases; bases outside gene matches: 8. Germline-derived CDR1 and CDR2 are SGHTA and FQGNSA. CDR3 nucleotides: TGTGCCAGCAGTAAGCAGGGGGCGCGTGAGACCCAGTACTTC. Protein sequence: CASSKQGARETQYF.